This T cell receptor (beta chain) was identified in a study of blood T cell repertoires in COVID-19. Authors' data handling: By means of reference gene primer amplification, nucleated cell counts were estimated. Produced via immunoSEQ multiplex PCR; TCRdb's table is partial and in-frame only. V and J calls and clone size are as listed in that table; D and trimming were resolved from the DNA. Among 80,000 to 95,000 clones listed, about four fifths were seen once. Germline-derived CDR1 and CDR2 are SGHTA and FQGNSA. The CDR3 runs 15 residues. Trimming took off 1 base at V and 3 bases at J, with 13 bases between the two ends.

The chain couples TRBV7-2 to TRBJ2-7; unclear D gene. The clonotype comes from a man aged 80 or over with COVID-19, enrolled during active disease. Sample: peripheral blood. As DNA, the CDR3 is TGTGCCAGCAGCTTAGGTTTTGTAGGAGTCTACGAGCAGTACTTC. Translating it yields CASSLGFVGVYEQYF.